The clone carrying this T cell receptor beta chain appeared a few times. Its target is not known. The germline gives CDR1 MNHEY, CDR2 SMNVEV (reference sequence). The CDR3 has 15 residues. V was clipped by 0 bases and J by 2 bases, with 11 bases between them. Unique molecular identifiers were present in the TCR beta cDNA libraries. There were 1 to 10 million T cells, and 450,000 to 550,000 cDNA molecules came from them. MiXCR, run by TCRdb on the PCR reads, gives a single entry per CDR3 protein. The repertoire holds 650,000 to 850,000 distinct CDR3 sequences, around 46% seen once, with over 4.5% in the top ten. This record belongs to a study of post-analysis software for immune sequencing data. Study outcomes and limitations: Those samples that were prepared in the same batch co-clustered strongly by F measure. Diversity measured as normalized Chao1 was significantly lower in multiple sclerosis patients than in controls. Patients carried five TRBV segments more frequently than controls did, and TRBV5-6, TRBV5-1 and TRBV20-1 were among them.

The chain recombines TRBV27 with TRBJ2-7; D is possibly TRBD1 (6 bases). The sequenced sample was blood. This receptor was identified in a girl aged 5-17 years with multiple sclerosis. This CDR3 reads CASSLSGTLTYEQYF. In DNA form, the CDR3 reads TGTGCCAGCAGTTTATCGGGGACACTTACCTACGAGCAGTACTTC.